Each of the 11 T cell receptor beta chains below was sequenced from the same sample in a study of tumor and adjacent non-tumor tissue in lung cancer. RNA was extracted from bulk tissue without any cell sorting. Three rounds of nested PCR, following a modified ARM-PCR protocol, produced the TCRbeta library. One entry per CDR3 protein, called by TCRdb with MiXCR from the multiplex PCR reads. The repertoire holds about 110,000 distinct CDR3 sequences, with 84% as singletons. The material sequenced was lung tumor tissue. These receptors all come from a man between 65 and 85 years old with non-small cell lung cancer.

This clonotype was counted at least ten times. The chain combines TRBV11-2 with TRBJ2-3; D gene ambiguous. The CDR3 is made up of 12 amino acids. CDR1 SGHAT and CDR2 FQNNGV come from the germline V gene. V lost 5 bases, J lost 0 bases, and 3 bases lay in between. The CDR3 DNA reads TGTGCCAGCAGCGCCAGCACAGATACGCAGTATTTT. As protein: CASSASTDTQYF.

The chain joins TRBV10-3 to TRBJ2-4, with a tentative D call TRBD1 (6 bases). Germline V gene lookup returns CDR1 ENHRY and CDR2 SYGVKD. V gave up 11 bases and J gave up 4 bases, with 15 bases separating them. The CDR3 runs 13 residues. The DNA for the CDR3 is TGTGCCTTCAAAGAAGGGGGAAAAAACATTCAGTACTTC. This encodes CAFKEGGKNIQYF.

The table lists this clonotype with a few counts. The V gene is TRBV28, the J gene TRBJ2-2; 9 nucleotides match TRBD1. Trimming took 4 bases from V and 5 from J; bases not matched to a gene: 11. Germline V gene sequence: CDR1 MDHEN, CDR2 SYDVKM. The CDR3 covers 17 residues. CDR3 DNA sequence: TGTGCCAGCAGTTCCCACCTACAGGGGGCGGGGACCGGGGAGCTGTTTTTT. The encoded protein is CASSSHLQGAGTGELFF.

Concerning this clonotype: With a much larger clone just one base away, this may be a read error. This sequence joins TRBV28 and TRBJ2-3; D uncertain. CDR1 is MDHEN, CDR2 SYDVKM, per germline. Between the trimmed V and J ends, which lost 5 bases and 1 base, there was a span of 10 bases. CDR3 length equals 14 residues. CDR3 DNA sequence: TGTGCCAGCAGTCCACTCGTCGGCACAGATACGCAGTATTTT. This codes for CASSPLVGTDTQYF.

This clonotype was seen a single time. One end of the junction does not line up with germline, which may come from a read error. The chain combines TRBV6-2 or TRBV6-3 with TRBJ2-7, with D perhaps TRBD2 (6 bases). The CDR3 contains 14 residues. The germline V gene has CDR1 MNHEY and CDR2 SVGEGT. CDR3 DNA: TGTGACAGCTGTGTGGGACTTCGAGCCTACGAGCAGTACTTC. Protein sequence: CDSCVGLRAYEQYF.

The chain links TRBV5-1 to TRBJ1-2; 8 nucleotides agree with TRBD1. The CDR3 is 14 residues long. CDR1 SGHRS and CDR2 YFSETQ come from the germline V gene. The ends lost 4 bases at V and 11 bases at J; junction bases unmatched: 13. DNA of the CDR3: TGCGCCAGCAGCCCGGACAGGGCTTGGTATGATTACACCTTC. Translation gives CASSPDRAWYDYTF.

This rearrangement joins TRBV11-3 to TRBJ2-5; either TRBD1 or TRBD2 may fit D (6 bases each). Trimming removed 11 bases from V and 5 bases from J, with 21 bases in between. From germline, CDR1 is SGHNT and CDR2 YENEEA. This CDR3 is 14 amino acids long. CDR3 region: CARASGRGRETQYF. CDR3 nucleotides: TGTGCCCGCGCTTCAGGTCGGGGGCGGGAGACCCAGTACTTC.

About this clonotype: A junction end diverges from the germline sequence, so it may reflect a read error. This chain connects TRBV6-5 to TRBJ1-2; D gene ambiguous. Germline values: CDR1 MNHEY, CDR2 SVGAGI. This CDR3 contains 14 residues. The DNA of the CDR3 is TGTGCCATCAGTTACTCTCCCCCCGCGGAGAGCTGCACCTTC. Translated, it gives CAISYSPPAESCTF.

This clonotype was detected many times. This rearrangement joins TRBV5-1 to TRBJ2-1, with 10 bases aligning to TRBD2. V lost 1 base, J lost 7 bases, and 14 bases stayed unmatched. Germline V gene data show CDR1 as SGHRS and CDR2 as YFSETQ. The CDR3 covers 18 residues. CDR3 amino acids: CASSLSSGGALGANEQFF. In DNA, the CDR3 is TGCGCCAGCAGCTTGTCAAGCGGGGGGGCCCTTGGGGCAAATGAGCAGTTCTTC. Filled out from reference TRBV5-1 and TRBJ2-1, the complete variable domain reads KAGVTQTPRYLIKTRGQQVTLSCSPISGHRSVSWYQQTPGQGLQFLFEYFSETQRNKGNFPGRFSGRQFSNSRSEMNVSTLELGDSALYLCASSLSSGGALGANEQFFGPGTRLTVL.

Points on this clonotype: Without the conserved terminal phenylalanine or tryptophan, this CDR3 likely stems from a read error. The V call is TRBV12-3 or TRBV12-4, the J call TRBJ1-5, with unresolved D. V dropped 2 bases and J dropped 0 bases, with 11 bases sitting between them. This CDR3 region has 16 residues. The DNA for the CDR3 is TGTGCCAGCAGTTTATCGGCAGTGGATAGCAATCAGCCCCAGCATTCT. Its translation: CASSLSAVDSNQPQHS.

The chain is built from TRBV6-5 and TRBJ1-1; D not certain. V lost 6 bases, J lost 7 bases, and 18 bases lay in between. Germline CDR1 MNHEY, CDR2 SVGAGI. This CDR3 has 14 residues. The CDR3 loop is CASSQIVGRREAFF. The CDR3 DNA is TGTGCCAGCAGCCAGATAGTGGGCCGTCGTGAAGCTTTCTTT.